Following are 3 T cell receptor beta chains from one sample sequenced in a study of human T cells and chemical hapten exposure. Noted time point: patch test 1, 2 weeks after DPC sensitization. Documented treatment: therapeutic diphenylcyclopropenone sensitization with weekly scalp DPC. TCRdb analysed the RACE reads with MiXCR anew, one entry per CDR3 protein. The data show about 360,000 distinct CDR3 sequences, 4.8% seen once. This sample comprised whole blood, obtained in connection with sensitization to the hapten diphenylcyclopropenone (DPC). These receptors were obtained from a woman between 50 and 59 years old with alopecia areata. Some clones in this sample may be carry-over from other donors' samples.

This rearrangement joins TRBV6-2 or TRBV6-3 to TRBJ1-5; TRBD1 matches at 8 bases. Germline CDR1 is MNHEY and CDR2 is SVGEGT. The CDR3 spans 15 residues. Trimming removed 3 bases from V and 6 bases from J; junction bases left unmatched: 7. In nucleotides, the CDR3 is TGTGCCAGCAGTTATCGGACAGGGAGCCCTCAGCCCCAGCATTTT. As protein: CASSYRTGSPQPQHF.

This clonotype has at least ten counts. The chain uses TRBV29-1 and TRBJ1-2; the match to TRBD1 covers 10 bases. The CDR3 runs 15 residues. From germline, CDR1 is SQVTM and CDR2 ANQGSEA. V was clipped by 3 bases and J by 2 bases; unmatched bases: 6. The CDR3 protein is CSVDLRQGANYGYTF. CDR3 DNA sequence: TGCAGCGTTGACCTAAGACAGGGGGCGAACTATGGCTACACCTTC.

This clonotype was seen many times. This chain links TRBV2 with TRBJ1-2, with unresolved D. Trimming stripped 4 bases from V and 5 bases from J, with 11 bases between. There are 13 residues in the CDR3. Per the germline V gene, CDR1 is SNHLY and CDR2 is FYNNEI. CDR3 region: CASSVEGFYGYTF. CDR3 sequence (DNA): TGTGCCAGCAGTGTTGAAGGATTTTATGGCTACACCTTC.